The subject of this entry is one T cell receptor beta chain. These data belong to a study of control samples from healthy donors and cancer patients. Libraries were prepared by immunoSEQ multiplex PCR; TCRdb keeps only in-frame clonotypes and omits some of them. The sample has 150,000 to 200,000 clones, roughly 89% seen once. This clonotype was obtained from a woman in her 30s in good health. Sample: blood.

CDR3 sequence (DNA): TGTGCCAGCAGCTTAAGTAGTCAGGGAGAGACCCAGTACTTC. Its protein is CASSLSSQGETQYF. The rearrangement joins TRBV7-3 to TRBJ2-5, with a possible D match to TRBD1 (5 bases). Germline lookup yields CDR1 SGHTA and CDR2 FQGTGA. Trimming left V 1 base short and J 4 bases short, with 10 bases between. This CDR3 spans 14 amino acids.